Given below is one T cell receptor beta chain in context. Regarding time point: after dendritic cell vaccination, including at tumor progression/relapse. No glioblastoma patient carried an isocitrate dehydrogenase mutation. This record belongs to a study of glioma-infiltrating T cells after dendritic cell vaccination. Whole-study context: Dendritic cell vaccine was injected intradermally three times, biweekly.

Using immunoSEQ multiplex PCR, the repertoire was profiled, and TCRdb retains in-frame clones only, with some absent. The sample shows roughly 60,000 clones, 86% of them seen only once. The sample here was blood, taken after dendritic cell vaccination. The origin of this receptor is a human donor with glioblastoma.

CDR3: CASSLRDRSSYEQYF. CDR3 coding DNA: TGTGCCAGCAGCTTAAGAGACAGGAGCTCCTACGAGCAGTACTTC. The V and J genes are TRBV7-9 and TRBJ2-5, with D perhaps matching TRBD1 (6 bases). The end of the DNA fits TRBJ2-7 better, so the J call may be wrong. Germline loops: CDR1 SEHNR, CDR2 FQNEAQ (reference sequence). The CDR3 extends over 15 amino acids.